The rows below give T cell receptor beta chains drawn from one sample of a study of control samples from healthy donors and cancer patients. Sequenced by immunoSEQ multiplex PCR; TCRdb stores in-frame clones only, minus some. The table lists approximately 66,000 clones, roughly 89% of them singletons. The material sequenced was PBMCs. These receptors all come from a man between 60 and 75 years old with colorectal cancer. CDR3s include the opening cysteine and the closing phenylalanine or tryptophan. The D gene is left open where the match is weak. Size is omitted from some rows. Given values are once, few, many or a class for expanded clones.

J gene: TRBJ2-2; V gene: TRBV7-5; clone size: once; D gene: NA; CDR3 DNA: TGTGTCAGAAGTTCTAGCGGGGACCTTACCGGGGAGCTGTTTTTT; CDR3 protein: CVRSSSGDLTGELFF
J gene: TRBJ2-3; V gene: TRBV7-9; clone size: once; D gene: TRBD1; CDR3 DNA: TGTGCCAGCAGCTTCCGGGACAGCTACACAGATACGCAGTATTTT; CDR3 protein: CASSFRDSYTDTQYF
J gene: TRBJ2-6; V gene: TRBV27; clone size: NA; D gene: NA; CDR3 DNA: TGTGCCAGCAGAGGGCAGTATAGCTCTGGGGCCAACGTCCTGACTTTC; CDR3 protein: CASRGQYSSGANVLTF
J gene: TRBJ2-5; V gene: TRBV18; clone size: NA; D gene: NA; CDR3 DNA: TGTGCCAGCTCACCGATGCGGGAGACCCAGTACTTC; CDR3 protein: CASSPMRETQYF
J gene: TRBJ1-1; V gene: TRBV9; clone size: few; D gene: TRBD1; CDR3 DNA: TGTGCCAGCAGCGGGCAGGGGGGTCTGGGGACTGAAGCTTTCTTT; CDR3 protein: CASSGQGGLGTEAFF
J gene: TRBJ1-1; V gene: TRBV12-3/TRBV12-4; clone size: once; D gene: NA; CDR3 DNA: TGTGCCAGCAGTTTTCGGGGCAAGGCTGAAGCTTTCTTT; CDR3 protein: CASSFRGKAEAFF
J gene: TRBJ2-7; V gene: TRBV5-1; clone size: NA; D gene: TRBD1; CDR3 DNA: TGCGCCAGCGGACCCCGGGACAGGGGCTACGAGCAGTACTTC; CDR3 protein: CASGPRDRGYEQYF
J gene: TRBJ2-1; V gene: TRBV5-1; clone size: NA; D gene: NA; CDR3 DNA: TGCGCCAGCAGCTTGGATATGGGGACGTACAATGAGCAGTTCTTC; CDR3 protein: CASSLDMGTYNEQFF
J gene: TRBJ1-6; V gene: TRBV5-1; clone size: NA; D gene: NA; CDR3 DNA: TGCGCCAGCAGCCCCCATGTTATGGGACAAGTCTATAATTCACCCCTCCACTTT; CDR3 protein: CASSPHVMGQVYNSPLHF
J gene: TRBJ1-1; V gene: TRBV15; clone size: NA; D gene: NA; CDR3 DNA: TGTGCCACCAGTTGGGGGCGTTTGAACACTGAAGCTTTCTTT; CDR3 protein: CATSWGRLNTEAFF
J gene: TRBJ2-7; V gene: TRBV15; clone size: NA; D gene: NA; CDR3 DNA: TGTGCCACCAGCAGAGCTAGTATGAACGAGCAGTACTTC; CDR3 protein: CATSRASMNEQYF
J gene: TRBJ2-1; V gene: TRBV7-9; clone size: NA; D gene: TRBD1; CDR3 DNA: TGTGCCAGCAGCTCCACAGGGGACTACAATGAGCAGTTCTTC; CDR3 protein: CASSSTGDYNEQFF
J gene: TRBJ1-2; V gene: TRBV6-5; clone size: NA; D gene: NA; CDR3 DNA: TGTGCCAGCATAAATGATCTTGGCTACACCTTC; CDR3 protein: CASINDLGYTF
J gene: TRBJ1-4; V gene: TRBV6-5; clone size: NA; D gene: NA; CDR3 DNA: TGTGCCAGCAGTTTAGAACCAACTAATGAAAAACTGTTTTTT; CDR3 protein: CASSLEPTNEKLFF
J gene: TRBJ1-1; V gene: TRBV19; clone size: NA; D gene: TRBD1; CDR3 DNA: TGTGCCAGTAGTATAGATCGGCCCCGAGGGACAGCGAACACTGAAGCTTTCTTT; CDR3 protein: CASSIDRPRGTANTEAFF
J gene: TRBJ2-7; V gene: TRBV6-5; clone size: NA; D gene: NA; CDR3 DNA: TGTGCCAGCAGAGGGACGACGTCGTCCTACGAGCAGTACTTC; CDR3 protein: CASRGTTSSYEQYF
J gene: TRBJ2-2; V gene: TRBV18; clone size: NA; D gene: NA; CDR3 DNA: TGTGCCAGCTCACGGGCCAGGGCGAACACCGGGGAGCTGTTTTTT; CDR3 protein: CASSRARANTGELFF
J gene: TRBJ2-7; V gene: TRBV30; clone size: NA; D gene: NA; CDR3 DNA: TGTGCCTGGACCCCGGGGGGCCCCTCCTACGAGCAGTACTTC; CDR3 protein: CAWTPGGPSYEQYF
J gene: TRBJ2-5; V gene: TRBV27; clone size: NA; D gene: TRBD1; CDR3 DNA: TGTGCCAGCAGTTCAATCGGGACAGCGTACCAAGAGACCCAGTACTTC; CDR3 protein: CASSSIGTAYQETQYF
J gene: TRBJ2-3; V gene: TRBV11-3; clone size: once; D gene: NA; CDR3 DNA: TGTGCCAGCAGCTTCCAGGAGTCGGCAAATACGCAGTATTTT; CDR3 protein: CASSFQESANTQYF
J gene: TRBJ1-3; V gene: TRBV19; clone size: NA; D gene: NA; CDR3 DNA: TGTGCCAGTAGGCCGGGATACTCTGGAAACACCATATATTTT; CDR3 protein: CASRPGYSGNTIYF
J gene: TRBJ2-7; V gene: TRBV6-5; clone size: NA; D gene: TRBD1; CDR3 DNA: TGTGCCAGCAGTTACTTCGGACAGGGCGGCGAGCAGTACTTC; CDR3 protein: CASSYFGQGGEQYF
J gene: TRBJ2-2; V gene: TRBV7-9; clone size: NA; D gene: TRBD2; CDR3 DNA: TGTGCCAGCAGCTTCGGACTAGCTTCCGGGGAGCTGTTTTTT; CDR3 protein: CASSFGLASGELFF
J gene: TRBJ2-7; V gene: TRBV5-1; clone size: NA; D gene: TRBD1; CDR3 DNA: TGCGCCAGCAGCTTGGACTCCCGGACAGGGGGCTCCTACGAGCAGTACTTC; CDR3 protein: CASSLDSRTGGSYEQYF
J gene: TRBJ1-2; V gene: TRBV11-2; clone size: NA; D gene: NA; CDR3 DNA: TGTGCCAGCAGCCCAGGTAGAGCGGATGGCTACACCTTC; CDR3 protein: CASSPGRADGYTF
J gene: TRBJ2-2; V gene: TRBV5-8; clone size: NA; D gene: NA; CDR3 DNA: TGTGCCAGCAGCTCGACAGCGAAGAACACCGGGGAGCTGTTTTTT; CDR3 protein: CASSSTAKNTGELFF
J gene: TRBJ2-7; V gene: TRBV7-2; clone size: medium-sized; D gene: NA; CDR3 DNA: TGTGCCAGCAGCTTAGCGGGCCAGGGCACCTACGAGCAGTACTTC; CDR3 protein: CASSLAGQGTYEQYF
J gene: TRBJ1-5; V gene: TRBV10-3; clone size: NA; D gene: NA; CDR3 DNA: TGTGCCATCAGTGAGGGACCGCCTGGATTCAATCAGCCCCAGCATTTT; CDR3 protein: CAISEGPPGFNQPQHF
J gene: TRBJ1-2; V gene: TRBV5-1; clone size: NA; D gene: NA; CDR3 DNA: TGCGCCAGCAGCCCCGGAGACATGAGGGGTGGCTACACCTTC; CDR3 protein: CASSPGDMRGGYTF
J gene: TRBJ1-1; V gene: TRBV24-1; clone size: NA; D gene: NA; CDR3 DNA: TGTGCCACCATGGAAGGCGGGATTGAAGCTTTCTTT; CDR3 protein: CATMEGGIEAFF
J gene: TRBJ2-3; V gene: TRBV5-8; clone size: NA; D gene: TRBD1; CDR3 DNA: TGTGCCAGCAGCTTGAGGCAGGGGGTTAGAGATACGCAGTATTTT; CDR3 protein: CASSLRQGVRDTQYF
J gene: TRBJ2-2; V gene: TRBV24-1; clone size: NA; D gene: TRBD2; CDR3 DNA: TGTGCCAGCCAGGGAGGGGACACCGGGGAGCTGTTTTTT; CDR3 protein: CASQGGDTGELFF
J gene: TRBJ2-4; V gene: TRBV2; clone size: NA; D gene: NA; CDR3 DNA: TGTGCCAGCAGCTTCGGGCCATGGGGCGGTGGAGCCAAAAACATTCAGTACTTC; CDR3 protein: CASSFGPWGGGAKNIQYF
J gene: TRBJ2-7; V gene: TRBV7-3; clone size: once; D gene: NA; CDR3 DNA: TGTGCCAGCAGCCCACAGGGCGTTGGCGAGCAGTACTTC; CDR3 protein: CASSPQGVGEQYF
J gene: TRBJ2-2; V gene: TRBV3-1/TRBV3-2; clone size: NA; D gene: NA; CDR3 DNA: TGTGCCAGCAGCCAAGACGGCAGTTCGAACACCGGGGAGCTGTTTTTT; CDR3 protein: CASSQDGSSNTGELFF
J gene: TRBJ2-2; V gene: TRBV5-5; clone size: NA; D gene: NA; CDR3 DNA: TGTGCCAGCAGCCTGGACCCCCCTAGAGGGCTGTTTTTT; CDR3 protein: CASSLDPPRGLFF
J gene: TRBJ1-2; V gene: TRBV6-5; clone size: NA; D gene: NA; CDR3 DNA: TGTGCCAGCAGCGACGTCACATCTACAGGGTATGGCTACACCTTC; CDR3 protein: CASSDVTSTGYGYTF
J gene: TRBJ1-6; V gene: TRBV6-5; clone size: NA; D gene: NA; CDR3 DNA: TGTGCCAGCAGAGGACATTCCTATAATTCACCCCTCCACTTT; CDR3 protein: CASRGHSYNSPLHF
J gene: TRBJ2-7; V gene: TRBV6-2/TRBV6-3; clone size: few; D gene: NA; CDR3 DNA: TGTGCCAGCAGCGTACCCGGAGGGGAGTCCTACGAGCAGTACTTC; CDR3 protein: CASSVPGGESYEQYF
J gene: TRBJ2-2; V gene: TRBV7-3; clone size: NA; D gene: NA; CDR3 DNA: TGTGCCAGCAGCTTTGGGGGCACCGGGGAGCTGTTTTTT; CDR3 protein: CASSFGGTGELFF
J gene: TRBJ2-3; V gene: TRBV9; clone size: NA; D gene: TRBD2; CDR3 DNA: TGTGCCAGCAGCGTAAATGCGGGGGGGCCCGATACGCAGTATTTT; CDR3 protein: CASSVNAGGPDTQYF
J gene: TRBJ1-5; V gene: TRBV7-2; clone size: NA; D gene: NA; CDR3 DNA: TGTGCCAGCAGCTTAGACTGGGGGCGCGACGATCAGCCCCAGCATTTT; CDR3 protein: CASSLDWGRDDQPQHF
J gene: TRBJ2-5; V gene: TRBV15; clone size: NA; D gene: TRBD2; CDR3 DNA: TGTGCCACCAAAGGTAGCGGGGCAGAGACCCAGTACTTC; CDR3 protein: CATKGSGAETQYF
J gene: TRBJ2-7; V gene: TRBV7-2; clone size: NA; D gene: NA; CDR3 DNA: TGTGCCAGCAGCCCCGGGACATCCTCCTACGAGCAGTACTTC; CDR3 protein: CASSPGTSSYEQYF
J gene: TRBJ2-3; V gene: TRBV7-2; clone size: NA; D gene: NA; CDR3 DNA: TGTGCCAGCAGCCAACAGGTGAGCGGAGATACGCAGTATTTT; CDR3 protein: CASSQQVSGDTQYF
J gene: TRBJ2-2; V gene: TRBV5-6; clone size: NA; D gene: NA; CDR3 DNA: TGTGCCAGCAGCTTCACCGGGACACCGTACACCGGGGAGCTGTTTTTT; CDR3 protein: CASSFTGTPYTGELFF
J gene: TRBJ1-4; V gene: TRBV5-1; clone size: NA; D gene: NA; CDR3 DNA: TGCGCCAGCAGTAGCCGGGACACCTCTAATGAAAAACTGTTTTTT; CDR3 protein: CASSSRDTSNEKLFF
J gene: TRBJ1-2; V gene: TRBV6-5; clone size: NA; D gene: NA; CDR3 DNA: TGTGCCAGCAGTTGGGGGGGGGACTATGGCTACACCTTC; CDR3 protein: CASSWGGDYGYTF
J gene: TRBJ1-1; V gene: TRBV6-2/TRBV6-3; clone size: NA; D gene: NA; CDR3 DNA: TGTGCCAGCAGTTACTTCGCGGGCACTGAAGCTTTCTTT; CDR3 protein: CASSYFAGTEAFF
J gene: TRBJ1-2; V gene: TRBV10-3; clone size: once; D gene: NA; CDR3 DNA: TGTGCCATCAGCTACTCAGGGAGGGGCTACACCTTC; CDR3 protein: CAISYSGRGYTF
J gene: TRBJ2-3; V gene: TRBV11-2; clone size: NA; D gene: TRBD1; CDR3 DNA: TGTGCCAGCAGCTTAGTGTCGTTAGGGACAGGGGGAACAGATACGCAGTATTTT; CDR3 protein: CASSLVSLGTGGTDTQYF